Reported below is one TCR beta chain. No antigen is known for it. The germline V gene encodes CDR1 SGHTA and CDR2 FQGNSA. The V end was cut by 2 bases, the J end by 7 bases, with 11 bases between. The CDR3 loop spans 14 amino acids. These data are taken from a study of T cell repertoires in cytomegalovirus infection. For the study at large: The authors used CMV epitopes that were HLA-C-restricted (recently identified) and HLA-B-restricted (well studied). In public TCR beta signatures, there were indications of both CMV infection and matching HLA type.

Findings and caveats of the study: Clonotypes of TCR beta that were HLA-C-restricted and CMV-specific dominated the ex vivo response.

One entry per CDR3 protein results from TCRdb running MiXCR on the reads. The sample includes roughly 340,000 distinct CDR3 sequences, 25% to 35% of them seen just once. The sample here was cultured PBMCs, taken from culture after CMV antigen stimulation. V and J are TRBV7-2 and TRBJ1-4; a possible D gene is TRBD1 (5 bases). The receptor was derived from a human donor in good health (CMV status not recorded). Some clones in this sample may be carry-over from other donors' samples. DNA for the CDR3: TGTGCCAGCAGCTTAATGCAGGGCGCTGAAAAACTGTTTTTT. Protein: CASSLMQGAEKLFF.